Following are 26 T cell receptor beta chains from one sample sequenced in a study of OX40 agonist ivuxolimab in advanced cancers. The protocol was immunoSEQ multiplex PCR, while the TCRdb copy is restricted to in-frame clones and leaves out a portion. The repertoire holds over 80,000 clones, with 85% to 90% as singletons. The sample here was CD4+ or CD8+ T cells sorted from blood, taken in a trial of the OX40 agonist ivuxolimab. Every receptor here comes from an adult with an advanced solid tumor such as melanoma, head and neck, liver or kidney cancer.

The chain links TRBV5-4 to TRBJ1-5; 8 nucleotides match TRBD1. The CDR3 sequence is 13 residues long. V lost 5 bases, J lost 7 bases, and 5 bases stayed unmatched. CDR1 and CDR2 (germline): SGHNT, YYREEE (reference sequence). CDR3 amino acids: CASSLGQGQPQHF. The CDR3 region has the DNA TGTGCCAGCAGTTTAGGACAGGGACAGCCCCAGCATTTT.

The V and J genes are TRBV2 and TRBJ1-1; TRBD1 might be the D (5 bases). The CDR3 loop spans 14 amino acids. Germline V gene lookup returns CDR1 SNHLY and CDR2 FYNNEI. The V gene lost 6 bases and the J gene lost 10 bases, with 21 bases spanning the gap. The CDR3 nucleotides read TGTGCCAGCAGCTACGGGACCGAGTATCGAGTAGCTTTCTTT. This codes for CASSYGTEYRVAFF.

This clone was recorded only once. The gene calls are TRBV19 and TRBJ1-2; D remains unclear. Trimming removed 6 bases from V and 1 base from J, with 12 bases in between. The CDR3 contains 14 residues. Germline V gene lookup returns CDR1 LNHDA and CDR2 SQIVND (reference sequence). The CDR3 DNA follows: TGTGCCAGTAGCGCGTCGGGTAGTAACTATGGCTACACCTTC. Its protein is CASSASGSNYGYTF.

J is TRBJ1-1 and V is TRBV29-1, with 7 bases fitting TRBD1. The CDR3 loop spans 14 amino acids. After removal of 6 bases from V and 0 bases from J, the junction contained 7 bases not matched to a gene. The germline CDR1 and CDR2 sequences are SQVTM and ANQGSEA. CDR3 region: CSVTTRGLNTEAFF. DNA of the CDR3: TGCAGCGTCACAACTAGGGGGCTGAACACTGAAGCTTTCTTT.

J is TRBJ1-3 and V is TRBV6-4; D is unclear. V was pared by 4 bases and J by 1 base, with 11 bases between. The germline V gene encodes CDR1 MRHNA and CDR2 SNTAGT. The CDR3 spans 15 residues. CDR3 residues: CASSVGPNSGNTIYF. In nucleotides, the CDR3 is TGTGCCAGCAGTGTCGGTCCGAATTCTGGAAACACCATATATTTT.

Points on this clone: The same CDR3 is also encoded by other DNA sequences in this sample. This chain uses TRBV7-2 with TRBJ2-7, with a weak D call TRBD1 (5 bases). V was trimmed by 1 base and J by 3 bases, leaving 13 bases between them. The CDR3 consists of 15 residues. Germline assignment: CDR1 SGHTA and CDR2 FQGNSA. DNA of the CDR3: TGTGCCAGCAGCTTAGAGGGGCCGGCTAGCTACGAGCAGTACTTC. This encodes CASSLEGPASYEQYF.

The genes are TRBV4-2 and TRBJ1-4; D is possibly TRBD1 (5 bases). This CDR3 is 15 amino acids long. CDR1 LGHNA and CDR2 YNFKEQ come from the germline V gene. The V end lost 4 bases, the J end lost 8 bases, and 17 bases lay between the germline ends. CDR3 bases: TGTGCCAGCAGCCCACGACGGGGCCGACGGGAAAAACTGTTTTTT. It codes for CASSPRRGRREKLFF.

This chain connects TRBV29-1 to TRBJ2-1, with 7 bases identical to TRBD2. The CDR3 consists of 14 residues. After removal of 6 bases from V and 8 bases from J, the junction contained 13 bases not matched to a gene. In germline, CDR1 is SQVTM, CDR2 ANQGSEA. CDR3 sequence reads: CSVTLAPVGDEQFF. CDR3 in DNA: TGCAGCGTCACACTAGCGCCAGTTGGGGATGAGCAGTTCTTC.

The gene calls are TRBV9 and TRBJ1-2; unclear D gene. Trimming took 0 bases from V and 5 from J, leaving 11 bases between them. The germline V gene encodes CDR1 SGDLS and CDR2 YYNGEE. This CDR3 region has 14 residues. CDR3 sequence (DNA): TGTGCCAGCAGCGTAGGGCAGGAGGGTTATGGCTACACCTTC. Its translation: CASSVGQEGYGYTF.

This chain uses TRBV5-1 with TRBJ2-3, with 7 bases matching TRBD1. Trimming at V came to 6 bases and at J to 4 bases, leaving 8 bases not matched to a gene. The CDR3 runs to 14 residues. CDR1 and CDR2 (germline): SGHRS, YFSETQ. The chain's CDR3 is CASTRGGAADTQYF. The CDR3 region has the DNA TGCGCCAGCACTCGAGGGGGCGCCGCAGATACGCAGTATTTT.

This clone showed up just a few times. The CDR3 protein is CASSGGTGGDGYTF. As DNA, the CDR3 is TGTGCCAGCTCAGGAGGGACAGGGGGCGATGGCTACACCTTC. The rearrangement joins TRBV18 to TRBJ1-2, with 12 bases lining up with TRBD1. Per the germline V gene, CDR1 is KGHSH and CDR2 is LQKENI. The V gene end was trimmed by 5 bases and the J gene end by 6 bases; junction bases not matched to a gene: 4. The CDR3 consists of 14 residues.

The chain couples TRBV19 to TRBJ1-1; a possible D gene is TRBD1 (6 bases). Trimming cost V 7 bases and J 1 base, with 10 bases left between them. From germline, CDR1 is LNHDA and CDR2 SQIVND (reference sequence). The CDR3 has 13 amino acids. The CDR3 loop is CASKDRTNTEAFF. The CDR3 DNA reads as TGTGCCAGTAAAGACAGGACGAACACTGAAGCTTTCTTT.

The chain carries TRBV2 and TRBJ2-1; D perhaps matches TRBD2 (5 bases). The CDR3 extends over 13 amino acids. The V end was cut by 5 bases, the J end by 4 bases, with 9 bases between. Germline assignment: CDR1 SNHLY and CDR2 FYNNEI. This CDR3 is CASSIGMYNEQFF. The CDR3 nucleotides read TGTGCCAGCAGTATCGGGATGTACAATGAGCAGTTCTTC.

The V call is TRBV14, the J call TRBJ2-3; tentatively, D is TRBD1 or TRBD2 (6 bases each). CDR1 SGHDN and CDR2 FVKESK come from the germline V gene. The V gene lost 5 bases and the J gene lost 6 bases, with 21 bases spanning the gap. This CDR3 region has 16 residues. The CDR3 DNA reads as TGTGCCAGCAGCGCTCCGGGGGCAGGGGCCCAGGATACGCAGTATTTT. It specifies CASSAPGAGAQDTQYF.

The V call is TRBV27, the J call TRBJ1-6; the match to TRBD1 covers 8 bases. The CDR3 extends over 15 amino acids. V shed 4 bases and J 10 bases; nucleotides not matched to a gene: 9. Germline V gives CDR1 MNHEY, CDR2 SMNVEV (reference sequence). This chain's CDR3 is CASSSPDREGSPLHF. DNA of the CDR3: TGTGCCAGCAGTTCCCCGGACAGGGAAGGGTCACCCCTCCACTTT.

The rearrangement links TRBV11-2 to TRBJ2-7, with TRBD1 as a possible D gene (7 bases). Trimming stripped 1 base from V and 6 bases from J, with 16 bases between. Looked up from germline, CDR1 is SGHAT and CDR2 is FQNNGV. The CDR3 is 15 residues long. The CDR3 bases are TGTGCCAGCAGCTTAGGTGGAGGGGGCCTCTCCGAGCAGTACTTC. This gives the protein CASSLGGGGLSEQYF.

This clone showed up just once. The V call is TRBV11-3, the J call TRBJ1-1; the D gene is possibly TRBD1 (5 bases). Germline V CDR1 and CDR2: SGHNT, YENEEA. V was cut by 3 bases and J by 1 base, with 9 bases left in between. The CDR3 consists of 14 residues. The CDR3 DNA is TGTGCCAGCAGCTTCTCCGGGACGAACACTGAAGCTTTCTTT. Its protein is CASSFSGTNTEAFF.

The CDR3 region has the DNA TGTGCCAGCAGCTTAAGCAGGGAAGAGACCCAGTACTTC. This translates into CASSLSREETQYF. This chain connects TRBV7-3 to TRBJ2-5; D is possibly TRBD1 (5 bases). V was trimmed by 1 base and J by 3 bases, leaving 6 bases between them. The CDR3 spans 13 residues. The germline V gene encodes CDR1 SGHTA and CDR2 FQGTGA.

V usage is TRBV29-1 and J usage is TRBJ2-5; maybe TRBD1 (5 bases). The V gene's germline CDR1 is SQVTM and CDR2 ANQGSEA. V was clipped by 7 bases and J by 4 bases, with 16 bases between them. This CDR3 is built from 13 residues. This chain's CDR3 is CSAWRQGGETQYF. DNA of the CDR3: TGCAGCGCCTGGCGTCAGGGTGGAGAGACCCAGTACTTC.

The chain recombines TRBV19 with TRBJ2-5, with 10 bases identical to TRBD2. Germline V lookup: CDR1 LNHDA, CDR2 SQIVND (reference sequence). V lost 5 bases to trimming and J lost 7 bases; unmatched junction nucleotides: 10. The CDR3 spans 15 residues. CDR3 sequence: CASSLRRLAGGTQYF. As DNA, the CDR3 is TGTGCCAGTAGTCTCAGGCGATTAGCGGGAGGGACCCAGTACTTC. Drawing the rest from reference TRBV19 and TRBJ2-5, the complete variable domain is DGGITQSPKYLFRKEGQNVTLSCEQNLNHDAMYWYRQDPGQGLRLIYYSQIVNDFQKGDIAEGYSVSREKKESFPLTVTSAQKNPTAFYLCASSLRRLAGGTQYFGPGTRLLVL.

The count of this clone is one. The CDR3 sequence is CASSGTSYEQYF. The CDR3 DNA is TGTGCCTCGAGTGGGACTTCCTACGAGCAGTACTTC. This sequence joins TRBV28 and TRBJ2-7; D is perhaps TRBD2 (6 bases). The CDR3 contains 12 residues. Trimming took off 11 bases at V and 1 base at J, with 12 bases between the two ends. Per germline, CDR1 MDHEN and CDR2 SYDVKM.

The genes are TRBV7-6 and TRBJ2-3, with unresolved D. Trimming stripped 5 bases from V and 11 bases from J, with 14 bases between. The germline gives CDR1 SGHVS, CDR2 FNYEAQ. The CDR3 consists of 12 residues. The CDR3 bases are TGTGCCAGCAGCACCCGATCTGCGCGGCAGTATTTT. As protein: CASSTRSARQYF.

The chain couples TRBV6-5 to TRBJ2-7, with D perhaps TRBD2 (5 bases). The CDR3 is 14 amino acids. The ends were cut back, 2 bases at V and 5 bases at J, with 13 bases in the middle. In germline, CDR1 is MNHEY, CDR2 SVGAGI. Here the CDR3 DNA reads TGTGCCAGCAGTTACAGCGGTCTCATGAACGAGCAGTACTTC. Translated: CASSYSGLMNEQYF.

This clone was picked up a small number of times. The CDR3 DNA is TGTGCCAGCAGCGCAAAGGACAGGGAAGGTTCACCCCTCCACTTT. It specifies CASSAKDREGSPLHF. J is TRBJ1-6 and V is TRBV5-6; 8 nucleotides match TRBD1. V lost 4 bases to trimming and J lost 9 bases; unmatched junction nucleotides: 9. The CDR3 totals 15 residues. Germline CDR1 and CDR2: SGHDT and YYEEEE.

This sequence joins TRBV10-3 and TRBJ2-5; 7 bases align to TRBD1. The CDR3 loop spans 13 amino acids. CDR1 and CDR2 (germline): ENHRY, SYGVKD. Unmatched junction bases numbered 2, after V lost 6 bases and J lost 1 base. The chain's CDR3 is CAIRGDSQETQYF. CDR3 nucleotide sequence: TGTGCCATCAGGGGGGACAGCCAAGAGACCCAGTACTTC.

V gene TRBV7-2 combines with J gene TRBJ2-3; 13 nucleotides line up with TRBD2. Germline CDR1 reads SGHTA; CDR2 reads FQGNSA. Unmatched junction bases numbered 6, after V lost 5 bases and J lost 10 bases. CDR3 size: 14 residues. CDR3 region: CASSTGTSGTPQYF. The DNA of the CDR3 is TGTGCCAGCAGCACCGGGACTAGCGGGACTCCGCAGTATTTT. The whole variable domain, filled in from reference TRBV7-2 and TRBJ2-3, reads GAGVSQSPSNKVTEKGKDVELRCDPISGHTALYWYRQSLGQGLEFLIYFQGNSAPDKSGLPSDRFSAERTGGSVSTLTIQRTQQEDSAVYLCASSTGTSGTPQYFGPGTRLTVL.